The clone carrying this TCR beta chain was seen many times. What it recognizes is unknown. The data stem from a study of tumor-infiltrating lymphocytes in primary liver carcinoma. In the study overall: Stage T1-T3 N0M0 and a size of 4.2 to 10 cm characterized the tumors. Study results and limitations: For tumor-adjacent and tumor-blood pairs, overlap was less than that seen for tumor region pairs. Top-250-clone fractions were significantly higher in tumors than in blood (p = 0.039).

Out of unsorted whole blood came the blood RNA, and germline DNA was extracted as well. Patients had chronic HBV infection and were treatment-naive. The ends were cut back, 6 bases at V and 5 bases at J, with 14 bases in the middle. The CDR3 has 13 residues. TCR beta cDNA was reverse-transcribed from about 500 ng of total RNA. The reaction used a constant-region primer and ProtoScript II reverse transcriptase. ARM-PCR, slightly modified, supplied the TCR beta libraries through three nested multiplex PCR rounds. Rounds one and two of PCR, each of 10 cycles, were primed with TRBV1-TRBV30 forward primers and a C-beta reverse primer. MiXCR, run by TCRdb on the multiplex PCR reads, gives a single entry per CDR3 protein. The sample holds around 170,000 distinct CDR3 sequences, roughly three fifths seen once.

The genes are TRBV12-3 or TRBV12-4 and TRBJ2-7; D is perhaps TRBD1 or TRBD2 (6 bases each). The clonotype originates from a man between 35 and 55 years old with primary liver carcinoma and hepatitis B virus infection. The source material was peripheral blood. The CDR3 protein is CASSVLGGHEQYF. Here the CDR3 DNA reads TGTGCCAGCAGCGTACTAGGGGGGCACGAGCAGTACTTC.